This T cell receptor beta chain was captured in a study of T cell responses to AZD1222 COVID-19 vaccine. Profiled with immunoSEQ multiplex PCR; TCRdb holds only in-frame clones, not every one. Altogether under 90,000 clones are present, roughly 88% being singletons, with the ten largest covering under 11%. The CDR3 spans 14 residues. Trimming took 6 bases from V and 6 from J; bases not matched to a gene: 6. CDR1 and CDR2 from the germline V gene are MDHEN and SYDVKM. Study-level results: Donor demographics were predominantly white British with a female majority; clonal diversity may be underestimated.

With regard to this clone: The target antigen is unknown.

Sequenced material: peripheral blood, taken 28 days after the second AZD1222 dose. The genes are TRBV28 and TRBJ1-5; 9 bases are a match to TRBD1. This sequence originates from an adult who received the AZD1222 COVID-19 vaccine. CDR3 residues: CASSLQGAGQPQHF. In nucleotides, the CDR3 is TGTGCCAGCAGCTTACAGGGGGCAGGTCAGCCCCAGCATTTT.